This TCR beta chain emerged from a study of cytomegalovirus exposure and HLA in healthy donors. In the study overall: The Caucasian-associated ancestry cluster held less than 85% of roughly 370 genotyped donors. Whole-study results and caveats: The study listed roughly 150 cytomegalovirus-associated TCR beta chains.

Primers: 60 Vbeta forward and 13 Jbeta reverse. As processed by the authors: Unique TCR beta chains totaled approximately 83 million in a later count, with some 10 million of them shared. TCRdb's copy holds only in-frame clones and misses some; the assay was immunoSEQ multiplex PCR. V, J and clone size are those of that table, while D and trimming were read from the DNA. This sample has 85,000 to 120,000 clones, with more than 60% found just once. Trimming cost V 7 bases and J 4 bases; bases outside gene matches: 14. CDR1 is SGHVS and CDR2 is FNYEAQ in the germline V gene. The CDR3 has 16 amino acids. The donors were healthy bone marrow donors. This clone was detected a few times. The antigen is not known.

The V and J genes are TRBV7-6 and TRBJ2-3; 7 bases map to TRBD1. The sequencing sample was made of PBMCs. The clonotype comes from a man aged 60-69 years in good health and CMV-seronegative. In DNA, the CDR3 is TGTGCCAGCACCACCGAGACAGGGACGTTCCCAGATACGCAGTATTTT. This codes for CASTTETGTFPDTQYF.